The clone carrying this T cell receptor beta chain has ten or more counts. No antigen is known for it. Trimming cost V 6 bases and J 8 bases; bases outside gene matches: 3. The CDR3 has 13 amino acids. The germline gives CDR1 MNHNS, CDR2 SASEGT. RNA transcripts gave rise to amplified TCR beta CDR3 regions. The primer set for the first-round RT-PCR of the TCR CDR3 was HTBI. TCRdb re-called the multiplex PCR reads with MiXCR, one entry per CDR3 protein. The profile shows hundreds of thousands of distinct CDR3 sequences, roughly 15% of them singletons. Not enrolled were patients with uncontrolled infection, other autoimmune disease, pregnancy or lactation. Each diagnosis was grounded in clinical symptoms, serum thyroxine and TRAb, thyroid ultrasound, and orbital computed tomography. The data are from a study of T cells in Graves' hyperthyroidism and ophthalmopathy. Findings of the study overall: Within blood appeared most thyroid clonotypes that had expanded above 0.001.

Sequencing input: blood. The source is a woman under 30 with Graves' ophthalmopathy. The chain carries TRBV6-1 and TRBJ1-6; TRBD1 agrees at 8 bases. The CDR3: CASSIQGDSPLHF. DNA for the CDR3: TGTGCCAGCAGCATACAGGGGGATTCACCCCTCCACTTT.